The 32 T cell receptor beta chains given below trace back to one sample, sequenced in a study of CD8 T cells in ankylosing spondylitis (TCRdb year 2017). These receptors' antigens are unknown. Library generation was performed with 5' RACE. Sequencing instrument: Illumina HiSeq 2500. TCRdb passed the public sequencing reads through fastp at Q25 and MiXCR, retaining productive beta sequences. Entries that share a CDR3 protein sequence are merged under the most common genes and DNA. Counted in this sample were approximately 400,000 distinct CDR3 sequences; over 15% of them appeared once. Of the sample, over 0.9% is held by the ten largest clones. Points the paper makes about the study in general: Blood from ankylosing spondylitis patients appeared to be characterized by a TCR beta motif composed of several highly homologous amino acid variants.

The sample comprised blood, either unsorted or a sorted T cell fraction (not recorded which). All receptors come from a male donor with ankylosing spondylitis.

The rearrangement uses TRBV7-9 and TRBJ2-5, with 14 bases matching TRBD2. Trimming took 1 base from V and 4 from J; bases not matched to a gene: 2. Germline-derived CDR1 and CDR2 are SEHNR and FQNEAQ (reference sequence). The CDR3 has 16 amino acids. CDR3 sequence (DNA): TGTGCCAGCAGCTTAGGGACTAGCGGGAGGAGAGAGACCCAGTACTTC. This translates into CASSLGTSGRRETQYF.

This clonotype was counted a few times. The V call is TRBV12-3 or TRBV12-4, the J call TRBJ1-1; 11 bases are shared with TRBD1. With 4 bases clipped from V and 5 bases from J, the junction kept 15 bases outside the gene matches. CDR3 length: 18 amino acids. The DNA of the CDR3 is TGTGCCAGCAGTTATGTAGCGGGACAGGGGGACATGGTAACTGAAGCTTTCTTT. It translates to CASSYVAGQGDMVTEAFF.

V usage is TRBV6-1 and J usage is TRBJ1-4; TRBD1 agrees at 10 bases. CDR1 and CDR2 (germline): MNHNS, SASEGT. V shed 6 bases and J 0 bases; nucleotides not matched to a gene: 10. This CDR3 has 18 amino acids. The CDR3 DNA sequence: TGTGCCAGCAGGACCGGGACAGGGGCTGCTGCAACTAATGAAAAACTGTTTTTT. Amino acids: CASRTGTGAAATNEKLFF.

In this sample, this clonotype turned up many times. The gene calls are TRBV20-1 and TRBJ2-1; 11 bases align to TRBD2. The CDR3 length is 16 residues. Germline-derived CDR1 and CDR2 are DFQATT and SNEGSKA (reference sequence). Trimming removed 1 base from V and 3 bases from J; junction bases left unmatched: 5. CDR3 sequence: CSARVRTSGYYNEQFF. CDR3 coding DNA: TGCAGTGCTAGAGTTCGGACTAGCGGGTACTACAATGAGCAGTTCTTC.

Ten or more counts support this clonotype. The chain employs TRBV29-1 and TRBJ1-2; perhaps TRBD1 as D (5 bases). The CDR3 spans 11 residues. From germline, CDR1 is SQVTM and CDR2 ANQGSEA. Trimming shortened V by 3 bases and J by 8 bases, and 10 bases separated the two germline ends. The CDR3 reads CSVELRGGYTF. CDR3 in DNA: TGCAGCGTTGAGCTGAGGGGAGGCTACACCTTC.

The CDR3 region is CASILTGGNTEAFF. The CDR3 DNA reads TGTGCCAGCATCTTGACAGGGGGGAACACTGAAGCTTTCTTT. The chain combines TRBV12-3 or TRBV12-4 with TRBJ1-1, with TRBD1 identical over 9 bases. This CDR3 has 14 amino acids. V shed 7 bases and J 1 base; nucleotides not matched to a gene: 4.

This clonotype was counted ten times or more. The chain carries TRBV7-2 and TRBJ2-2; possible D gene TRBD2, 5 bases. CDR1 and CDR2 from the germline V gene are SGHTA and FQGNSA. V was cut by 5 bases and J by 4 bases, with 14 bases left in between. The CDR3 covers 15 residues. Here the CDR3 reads CASSKMEAGTGELFF. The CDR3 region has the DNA TGTGCCAGCAGCAAAATGGAGGCGGGCACCGGGGAGCTGTTTTTT.

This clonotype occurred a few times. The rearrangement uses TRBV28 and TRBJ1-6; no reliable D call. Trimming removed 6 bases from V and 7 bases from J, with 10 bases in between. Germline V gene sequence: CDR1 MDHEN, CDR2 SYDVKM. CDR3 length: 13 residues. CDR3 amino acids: CASSLIWNSPLHF. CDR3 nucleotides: TGTGCCAGCAGCTTGATATGGAATTCACCCCTCCACTTT.

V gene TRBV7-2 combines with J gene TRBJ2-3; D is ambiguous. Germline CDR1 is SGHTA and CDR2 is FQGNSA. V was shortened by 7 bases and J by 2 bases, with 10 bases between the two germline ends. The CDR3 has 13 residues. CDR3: CASIHVSTDTQYF. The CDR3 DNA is TGTGCCAGCATACACGTTTCCACAGATACGCAGTATTTT.

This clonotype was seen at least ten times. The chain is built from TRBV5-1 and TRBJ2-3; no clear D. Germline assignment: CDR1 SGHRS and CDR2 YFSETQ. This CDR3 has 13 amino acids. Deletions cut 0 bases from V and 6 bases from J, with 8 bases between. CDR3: CASSLEFSDTQYF. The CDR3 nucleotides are TGCGCCAGCAGCTTGGAATTCAGCGATACGCAGTATTTT.

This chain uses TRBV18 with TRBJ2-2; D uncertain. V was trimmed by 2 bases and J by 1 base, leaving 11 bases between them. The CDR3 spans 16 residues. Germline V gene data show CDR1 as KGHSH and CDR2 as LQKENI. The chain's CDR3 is CASSPFMPQNTGELFF. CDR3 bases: TGTGCCAGCTCACCATTTATGCCGCAGAACACCGGGGAGCTGTTTTTT.

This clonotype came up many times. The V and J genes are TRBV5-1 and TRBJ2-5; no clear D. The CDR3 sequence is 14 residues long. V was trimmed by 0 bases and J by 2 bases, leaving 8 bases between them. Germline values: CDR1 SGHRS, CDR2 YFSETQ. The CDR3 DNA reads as TGCGCCAGCAGCTTGGGCAGATCACAAGAGACCCAGTACTTC. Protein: CASSLGRSQETQYF.

In nucleotides, the CDR3 is TGCGCCAGCAGCTTGGTAGCGGGACCGGTCGAGCAGTACTTC. This gives the protein CASSLVAGPVEQYF. The chain uses TRBV5-1 and TRBJ2-7, with 8 bases matching TRBD2. The germline V gene encodes CDR1 SGHRS and CDR2 YFSETQ. The trim removed 0 bases at V and 6 bases at J, leaving 5 bases unmatched. This CDR3 spans 14 amino acids. Together with reference TRBV5-1 and TRBJ2-7, the CDR3 gives the full variable domain: KAGVTQTPRYLIKTRGQQVTLSCSPISGHRSVSWYQQTPGQGLQFLFEYFSETQRNKGNFPGRFSGRQFSNSRSEMNVSTLELGDSALYLCASSLVAGPVEQYFGPGTRLTVT.

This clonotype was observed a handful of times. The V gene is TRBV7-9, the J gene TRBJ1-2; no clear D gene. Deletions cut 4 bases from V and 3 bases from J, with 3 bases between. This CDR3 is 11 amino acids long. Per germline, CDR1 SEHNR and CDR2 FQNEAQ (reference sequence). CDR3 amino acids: CASSSYYGYTF. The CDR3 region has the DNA TGTGCCAGCAGCTCCTACTATGGCTACACCTTC.

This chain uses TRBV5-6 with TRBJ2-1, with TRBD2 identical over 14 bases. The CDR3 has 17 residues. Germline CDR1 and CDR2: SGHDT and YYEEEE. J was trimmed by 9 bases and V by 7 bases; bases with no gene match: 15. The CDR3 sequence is CASVRGGLAGVWGEQFF. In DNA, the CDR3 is TGTGCCAGCGTCCGAGGGGGACTAGCGGGAGTATGGGGTGAGCAGTTCTTC.

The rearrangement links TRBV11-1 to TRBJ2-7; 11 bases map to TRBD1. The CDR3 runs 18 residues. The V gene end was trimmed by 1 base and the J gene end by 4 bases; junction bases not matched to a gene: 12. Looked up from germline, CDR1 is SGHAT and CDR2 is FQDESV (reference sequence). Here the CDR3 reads CASSLGIGRTGGIYEQYF. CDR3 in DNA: TGTGCCAGCAGCTTAGGGATCGGCCGGACAGGGGGCATTTACGAGCAGTACTTC.

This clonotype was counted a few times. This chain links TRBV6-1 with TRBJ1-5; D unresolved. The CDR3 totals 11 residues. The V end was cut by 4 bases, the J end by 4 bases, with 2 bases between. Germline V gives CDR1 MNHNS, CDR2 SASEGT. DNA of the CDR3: TGTGCCAGCAGTGCGAATCAGCCCCAGCATTTT. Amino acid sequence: CASSANQPQHF.

The CDR3 loop is CSARDPGQGINEQYF. The DNA of the CDR3 is TGCAGTGCTAGGGATCCGGGACAGGGGATTAACGAGCAGTACTTC. The V gene is TRBV20-1, the J gene TRBJ2-7; 10 positions match TRBD1. The CDR3 sequence is 15 residues long. Germline lookup yields CDR1 DFQATT and CDR2 SNEGSKA (reference sequence). With V trimmed by 3 bases and J by 5 bases, 10 bases remained unmatched.

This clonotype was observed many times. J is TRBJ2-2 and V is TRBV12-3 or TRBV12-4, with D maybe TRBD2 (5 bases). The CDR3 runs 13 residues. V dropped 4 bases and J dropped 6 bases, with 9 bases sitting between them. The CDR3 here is CASSWQDSGELFF. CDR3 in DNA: TGTGCCAGCAGTTGGCAGGACTCCGGGGAGCTGTTTTTT.

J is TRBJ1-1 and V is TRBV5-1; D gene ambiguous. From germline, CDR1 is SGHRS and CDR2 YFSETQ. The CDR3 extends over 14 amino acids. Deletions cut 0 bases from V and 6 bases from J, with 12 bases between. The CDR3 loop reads CASSLEGWGSEAFF. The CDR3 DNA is TGCGCCAGCAGCTTGGAAGGTTGGGGATCTGAAGCTTTCTTT.

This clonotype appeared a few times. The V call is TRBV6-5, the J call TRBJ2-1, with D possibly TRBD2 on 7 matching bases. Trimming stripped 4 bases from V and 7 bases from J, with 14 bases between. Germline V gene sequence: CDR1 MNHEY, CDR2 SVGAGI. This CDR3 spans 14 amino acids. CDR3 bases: TGTGCCAGCAGTTCGCAAGGGGGGGGGAATGAGCAGTTCTTC. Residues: CASSSQGGGNEQFF.

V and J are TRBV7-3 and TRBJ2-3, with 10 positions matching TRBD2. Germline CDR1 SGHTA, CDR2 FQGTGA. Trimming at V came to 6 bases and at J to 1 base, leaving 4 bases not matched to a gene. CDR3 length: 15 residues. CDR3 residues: CASSVAGGGTDTQYF. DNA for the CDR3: TGTGCCAGCAGTGTAGCGGGAGGCGGCACAGATACGCAGTATTTT.

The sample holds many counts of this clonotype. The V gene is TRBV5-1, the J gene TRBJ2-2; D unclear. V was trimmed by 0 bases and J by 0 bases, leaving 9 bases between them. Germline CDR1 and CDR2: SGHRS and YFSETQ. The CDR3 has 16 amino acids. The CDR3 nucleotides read TGCGCCAGCAGCTTGGTCCCGCAGTCGAACACCGGGGAGCTGTTTTTT. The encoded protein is CASSLVPQSNTGELFF. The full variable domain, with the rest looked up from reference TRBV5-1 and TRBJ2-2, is KAGVTQTPRYLIKTRGQQVTLSCSPISGHRSVSWYQQTPGQGLQFLFEYFSETQRNKGNFPGRFSGRQFSNSRSEMNVSTLELGDSALYLCASSLVPQSNTGELFFGEGSRLTVL.

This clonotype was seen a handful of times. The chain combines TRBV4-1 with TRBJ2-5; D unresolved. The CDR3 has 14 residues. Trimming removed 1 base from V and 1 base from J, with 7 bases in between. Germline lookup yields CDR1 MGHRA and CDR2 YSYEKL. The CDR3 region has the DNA TGCGCCAGCAGCCAAGCGGCGGCCCAAGAGACCCAGTACTTC. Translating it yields CASSQAAAQETQYF.

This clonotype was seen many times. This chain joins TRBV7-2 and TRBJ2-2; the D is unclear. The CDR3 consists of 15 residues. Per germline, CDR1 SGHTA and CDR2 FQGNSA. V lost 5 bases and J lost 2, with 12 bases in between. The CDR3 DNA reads TGTGCCAGCAGCCCCCGAGTGGTTAACACCGGGGAGCTGTTTTTT. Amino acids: CASSPRVVNTGELFF.

CDR3 amino acids: CASSTQGGTQPQHF. The CDR3 nucleotides read TGTGCCAGCAGTACTCAGGGGGGCACTCAGCCCCAGCATTTT. The chain is built from TRBV28 and TRBJ1-5; 7 positions match TRBD1. V shed 5 bases, J shed 6 bases, and the junction held 7 bases outside the gene matches. CDR1 is MDHEN and CDR2 is SYDVKM in the germline V gene. The CDR3 is 14 amino acids.

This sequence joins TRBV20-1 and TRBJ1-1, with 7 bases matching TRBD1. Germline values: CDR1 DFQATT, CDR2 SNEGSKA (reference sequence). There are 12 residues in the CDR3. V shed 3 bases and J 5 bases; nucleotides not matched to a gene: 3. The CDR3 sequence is CSASRGRTEAFF. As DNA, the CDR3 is TGCAGTGCTAGCAGGGGGAGGACTGAAGCTTTCTTT.

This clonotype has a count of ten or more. The CDR3 spells CSALRTGTGELFF. The CDR3 DNA reads TGCAGTGCTCTTCGGACAGGGACCGGGGAGCTGTTTTTT. This rearrangement joins TRBV20-1 to TRBJ2-2; 8 bases are a match to TRBD1. The V and J ends lost 5 bases and 5 bases, in that order; junction bases with no gene match: 4. Germline assignment: CDR1 DFQATT and CDR2 SNEGSKA (reference sequence). This CDR3 contains 13 residues.

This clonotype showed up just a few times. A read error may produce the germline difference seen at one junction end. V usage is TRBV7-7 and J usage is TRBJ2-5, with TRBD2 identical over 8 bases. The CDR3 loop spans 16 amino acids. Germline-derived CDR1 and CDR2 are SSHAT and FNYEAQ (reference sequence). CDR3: CASSLGLVGGRETQYF. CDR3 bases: TGTGCTAGCAGCTTGGGACTAGTCGGAGGGAGAGAGACCCAGTACTTC.

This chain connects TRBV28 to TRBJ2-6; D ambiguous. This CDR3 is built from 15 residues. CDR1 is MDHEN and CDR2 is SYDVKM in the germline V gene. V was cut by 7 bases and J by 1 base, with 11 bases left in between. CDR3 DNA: TGTGCCAGCACCGAACTATCATCTGGGGCCAACGTCCTGACTTTC. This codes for CASTELSSGANVLTF.

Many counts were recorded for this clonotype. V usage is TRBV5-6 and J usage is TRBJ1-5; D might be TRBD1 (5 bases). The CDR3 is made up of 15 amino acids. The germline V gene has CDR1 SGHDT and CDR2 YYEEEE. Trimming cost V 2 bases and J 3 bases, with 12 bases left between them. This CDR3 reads CASSFWGNPNQPQHF. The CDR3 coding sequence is TGTGCCAGCAGCTTTTGGGGGAACCCCAATCAGCCCCAGCATTTT.

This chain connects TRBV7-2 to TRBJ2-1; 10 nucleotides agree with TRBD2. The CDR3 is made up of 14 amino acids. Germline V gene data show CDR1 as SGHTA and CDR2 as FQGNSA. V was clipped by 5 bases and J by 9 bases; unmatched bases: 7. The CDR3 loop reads CASSLGLALGEQFF. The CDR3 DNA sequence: TGTGCCAGCAGCCTGGGACTAGCGTTGGGTGAGCAGTTCTTC.